Listed below are T cell receptor beta chains from one sample, sequenced in a study of low-dose radiotherapy and immunotherapy resistance in tumors. MiXCR, applied by TCRdb to the reads, yields one record per CDR3 protein. The sample yields fewer than 110,000 distinct CDR3 sequences, under 25% seen once. Sequenced material: PBMCs, taken after low-dose radiotherapy plus immunotherapy. All receptors derive from a male donor with prostate cancer. Each CDR3 is given with its conserved first and last residue. Each record gives: V gene, J gene, clone size, D gene, CDR3 DNA, CDR3 protein. A D gene is named only where the DNA matches it firmly. Where a row states a size, it is once, few, many or the class of an expanded clone; other rows omit it.

v_gene: TRBV29-1
j_gene: TRBJ1-6
abundance: few
d_gene: TRBD1
CDR3nt: TGCAGCGTCAGGACAGGGGGCTCTAATTCACCCCTCCACTTT
CDR3aa: CSVRTGGSNSPLHF

v_gene: TRBV12-3/TRBV12-4
j_gene: TRBJ2-2
abundance: many
d_gene: NA
CDR3nt: TGTGCCAGCAGCTGGGACCCGGAGGGGACCGGGGAGCTGTTTTTT
CDR3aa: CASSWDPEGTGELFF

v_gene: TRBV29-1
j_gene: TRBJ1-1
abundance: many
d_gene: TRBD1
CDR3nt: TGCAGCGTTGGTGGGACAGGGAGATTGGCCACTGAAGCTTTCTTT
CDR3aa: CSVGGTGRLATEAFF

v_gene: TRBV5-1
j_gene: TRBJ2-7
abundance: many
d_gene: NA
CDR3nt: TGCGCCAGCAGCTTGGCCGGAGGGGCTACCTACGAGCAGTACTTC
CDR3aa: CASSLAGGATYEQYF

v_gene: TRBV4-1
j_gene: TRBJ2-7
abundance: once
d_gene: TRBD2
CDR3nt: TGCGCCAGCAGCCAGGCCCTAGCGGGTGCCTCCTACGAGCAGTACTTC
CDR3aa: CASSQALAGASYEQYF

v_gene: TRBV27
j_gene: TRBJ2-3
abundance: many
d_gene: TRBD2
CDR3nt: TGTGCCAGCCCCCTTGTGAGGGCTAGCGGGGGGGTATCTAGCACAGATACGCAGTATTTT
CDR3aa: CASPLVRASGGVSSTDTQYF

v_gene: TRBV7-9
j_gene: TRBJ2-6
abundance: many
d_gene: NA
CDR3nt: TGTGCCAGCAGCCATGTGGACTCTGGGGCCAACGTCCTGACTTTC
CDR3aa: CASSHVDSGANVLTF

v_gene: TRBV14
j_gene: TRBJ1-1
abundance: many
d_gene: NA
CDR3nt: TGTGCCAGCAGCCAAACAGGGAGAGCTTTCTTT
CDR3aa: CASSQTGRAFF

v_gene: TRBV20-1
j_gene: TRBJ2-1
abundance: few
d_gene: TRBD2
CDR3nt: TGCAGTGCTAGAGATAGCGGGGTAGCCCGCGGGGAGCAGTTCTTC
CDR3aa: CSARDSGVARGEQFF

v_gene: TRBV5-5
j_gene: TRBJ2-5
abundance: NA
d_gene: TRBD1
CDR3nt: TGTGCCAGCAGCTTGACAGGGGACGAGACCCAGTACTTC
CDR3aa: CASSLTGDETQYF

v_gene: TRBV15
j_gene: TRBJ1-1
abundance: many
d_gene: TRBD1
CDR3nt: TGTGCCACCAGCAGAGGTGTGACAGGGGGCAGGTACACTGAAGCTTTCTTT
CDR3aa: CATSRGVTGGRYTEAFF

v_gene: TRBV4-1
j_gene: TRBJ2-5
abundance: many
d_gene: TRBD2
CDR3nt: TGCGCCAGCAGCCAAGAAGCGGGGACGGTCGAGACCCAGTACTTC
CDR3aa: CASSQEAGTVETQYF

v_gene: TRBV10-3
j_gene: TRBJ1-1
abundance: many
d_gene: NA
CDR3nt: TGTGCCATCAGCCCCACAGGGAACACTGAAGCTTTCTTT
CDR3aa: CAISPTGNTEAFF

v_gene: TRBV11-2
j_gene: TRBJ2-2
abundance: many
d_gene: NA
CDR3nt: TGTGCCAGCAGCTTATTCGGGGACAAGCGGCCCGGGGAGCTGTTTTTT
CDR3aa: CASSLFGDKRPGELFF

v_gene: TRBV5-1
j_gene: TRBJ2-2
abundance: many
d_gene: TRBD1
CDR3nt: TGCGCCAGCAGCTCGGGACAGGCTTCCGGGGAGCTGTTTTTT
CDR3aa: CASSSGQASGELFF

v_gene: TRBV6-1
j_gene: TRBJ2-3
abundance: many
d_gene: TRBD1
CDR3nt: TGTGCCAGCAGTGAAGGACAGGGGGTGGATACGCAGTATTTT
CDR3aa: CASSEGQGVDTQYF

v_gene: TRBV6-5
j_gene: TRBJ1-1
abundance: many
d_gene: NA
CDR3nt: TGTGCCAGCAGTACGCCTCGCGGGGGGGGCACTGAAGCTTTCTTT
CDR3aa: CASSTPRGGGTEAFF

v_gene: TRBV9
j_gene: TRBJ2-7
abundance: many
d_gene: NA
CDR3nt: TGTGCCAGCAGCGTAGGACAGGGAGGCTACGAGCAGTACTTC
CDR3aa: CASSVGQGGYEQYF

v_gene: TRBV12-5
j_gene: TRBJ1-5
abundance: many
d_gene: TRBD1
CDR3nt: TGTGCTAGTGCCATGACAGGGCTCTTACGCAATCAGCCCCAGCATTTT
CDR3aa: CASAMTGLLRNQPQHF

v_gene: TRBV5-1
j_gene: TRBJ2-5
abundance: many
d_gene: NA
CDR3nt: TGCGCCAGCAGCTCCCTTCTAGCGAGCCAAGAGACCCAGTACTTC
CDR3aa: CASSSLLASQETQYF

v_gene: TRBV12-5
j_gene: TRBJ2-5
abundance: many
d_gene: NA
CDR3nt: TGTGCTAGTGGTTCCACGGATGTGGAGACCCAGTACTTC
CDR3aa: CASGSTDVETQYF

v_gene: TRBV3-1
j_gene: TRBJ2-7
abundance: many
d_gene: TRBD1
CDR3nt: TGTGCCAGCAGCCCAGGACAGGGGGATTACGAGCAGTACTTC
CDR3aa: CASSPGQGDYEQYF

v_gene: TRBV6-5
j_gene: TRBJ2-1
abundance: many
d_gene: TRBD1
CDR3nt: TGTGCCAGCACCCCGCGACAGGGGGCTTTTAATGAGCAGTTCTTC
CDR3aa: CASTPRQGAFNEQFF

v_gene: TRBV5-1
j_gene: TRBJ2-1
abundance: many
d_gene: NA
CDR3nt: TGCGCCAGCAGCTTGGGGTGGGCCGAGGCTTTCAATGAGCAGTTCTTC
CDR3aa: CASSLGWAEAFNEQFF

v_gene: TRBV10-1
j_gene: TRBJ2-2
abundance: many
d_gene: NA
CDR3nt: TGCGCCAGCAGCTCGGGACTTGAGACCGGGGAGCTGTTTTTT
CDR3aa: CASSSGLETGELFF

v_gene: TRBV3-1
j_gene: TRBJ2-1
abundance: many
d_gene: TRBD2
CDR3nt: TGTGCCAGCAGCACCTGGACTAGCGGGGCCTACAATGAGCAGTTCTTC
CDR3aa: CASSTWTSGAYNEQFF

v_gene: TRBV10-1
j_gene: TRBJ1-6
abundance: many
d_gene: TRBD1
CDR3nt: TGCGCCAGCAGTGGCCGGGACAGGGGACATTCACCCCTCCACTTT
CDR3aa: CASSGRDRGHSPLHF

v_gene: TRBV20-1
j_gene: TRBJ2-5
abundance: many
d_gene: TRBD1
CDR3nt: TGCAGTGCTTATGACAGGGTACAAGAGACCCAGTACTTC
CDR3aa: CSAYDRVQETQYF

v_gene: TRBV20-1
j_gene: TRBJ1-5
abundance: many
d_gene: NA
CDR3nt: TGCAGTGCTAGAGAGCCGGGACAGCCCCAGCATTTT
CDR3aa: CSAREPGQPQHF

v_gene: TRBV29-1
j_gene: TRBJ2-7
abundance: many
d_gene: NA
CDR3nt: TGCAGCGTTGAAGCGGTCCGCGAGCAGTACTTC
CDR3aa: CSVEAVREQYF

v_gene: TRBV30
j_gene: TRBJ2-3
abundance: many
d_gene: NA
CDR3nt: TGTGCCTGGATCCCAGCGGCTAGCACAGATACGCAGTATTTT
CDR3aa: CAWIPAASTDTQYF

v_gene: TRBV3-1
j_gene: TRBJ2-5
abundance: many
d_gene: TRBD2
CDR3nt: TGTGCCAGCAGCCAAGCTAGCGGGGGGGCCTGGGAGACCCAGTACTTC
CDR3aa: CASSQASGGAWETQYF

v_gene: TRBV7-2
j_gene: TRBJ2-3
abundance: many
d_gene: NA
CDR3nt: TGTGCCAGCAGCCCACCTCCAGATACGCAGTATTTT
CDR3aa: CASSPPPDTQYF

v_gene: TRBV12-3/TRBV12-4
j_gene: TRBJ2-7
abundance: many
d_gene: TRBD2
CDR3nt: TGTGCCAGCAGCACCGGGACTAGCAGGGATCAGCAGTACTTC
CDR3aa: CASSTGTSRDQQYF

v_gene: TRBV4-1
j_gene: TRBJ2-3
abundance: many
d_gene: NA
CDR3nt: TGCGCCAGCAGCCAGGACCTCCGGACCCTGGCCCCAGATACGCATTATTTT
CDR3aa: CASSQDLRTLAPDTHYF

v_gene: TRBV7-9
j_gene: TRBJ1-4
abundance: many
d_gene: NA
CDR3nt: TGTGCCAGCAGCTTAGCGCCCACCAGACTTGCAACTAATGAAAAACTGTTTTTT
CDR3aa: CASSLAPTRLATNEKLFF

v_gene: TRBV6-5
j_gene: TRBJ2-3
abundance: many
d_gene: NA
CDR3nt: TGTGCCAGCAGTTTGACCCCTTTTGGCACAGATACGCAGTATTTT
CDR3aa: CASSLTPFGTDTQYF

v_gene: TRBV4-2
j_gene: TRBJ2-1
abundance: few
d_gene: NA
CDR3nt: TGTGCCAGCAGCCAAGACGAGACTCGTTACAATGAGCAGTTCTTC
CDR3aa: CASSQDETRYNEQFF

v_gene: TRBV29-1
j_gene: TRBJ2-1
abundance: many
d_gene: TRBD2
CDR3nt: TGCAGCGTTGGCCGGGGGGGTTATGAGCAGTTCTTC
CDR3aa: CSVGRGGYEQFF

v_gene: TRBV5-4
j_gene: TRBJ1-1
abundance: many
d_gene: NA
CDR3nt: TGTGCCAGCAGCCAGATACCCGCCAACACTGAAGCTTTCTTT
CDR3aa: CASSQIPANTEAFF